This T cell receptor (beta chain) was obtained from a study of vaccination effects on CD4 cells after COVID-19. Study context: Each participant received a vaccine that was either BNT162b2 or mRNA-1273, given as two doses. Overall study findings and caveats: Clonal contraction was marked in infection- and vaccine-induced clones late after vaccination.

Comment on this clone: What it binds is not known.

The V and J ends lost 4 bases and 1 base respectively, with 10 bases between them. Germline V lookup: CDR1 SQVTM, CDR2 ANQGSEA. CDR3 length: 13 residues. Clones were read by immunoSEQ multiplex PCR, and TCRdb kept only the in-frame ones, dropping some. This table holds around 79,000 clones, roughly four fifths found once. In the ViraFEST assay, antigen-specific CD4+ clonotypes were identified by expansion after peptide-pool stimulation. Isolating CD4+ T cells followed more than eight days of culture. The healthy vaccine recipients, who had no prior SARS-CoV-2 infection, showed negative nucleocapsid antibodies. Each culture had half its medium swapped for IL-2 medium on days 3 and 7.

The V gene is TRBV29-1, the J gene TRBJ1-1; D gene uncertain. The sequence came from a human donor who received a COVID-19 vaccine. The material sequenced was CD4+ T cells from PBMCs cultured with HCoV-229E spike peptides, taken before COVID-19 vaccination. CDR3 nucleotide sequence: TGCAGCGTTGGCGAGGTCCCGAACACTGAAGCTTTCTTT. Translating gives CSVGEVPNTEAFF. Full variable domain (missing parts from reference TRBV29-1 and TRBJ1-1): SAVISQKPSRDICQRGTSLTIQCQVDSQVTMMFWYRQQPGQSLTLIATANQGSEATYESGFVIDKFPISRPNLTFSTLTVSNMSPEDSSIYLCSVGEVPNTEAFFGQGTRLTVV.